These T cell receptor beta chains were read from a single sample in a study of blood T cell repertoires in COVID-19. Sequencing used immunoSEQ multiplex PCR; TCRdb keeps in-frame clones, though not all of them. The repertoire includes under 250,000 clones, 88% of them detected once, and roughly 0.69% sits in the top ten. Input material: peripheral blood. All receptors derive from a man aged 35-49 years with acute or convalescent COVID-19. Both conserved end residues are part of each CDR3. A D gene is named only where the DNA matches it firmly. A row's size may be missing; if present it is once, few, many or a size class.

clone size,J gene,D gene,V gene,CDR3 protein,CDR3 DNA
.,TRBJ2-3,TRBD1,TRBV4-1,CASSQAPTGGDGTDTQYF,TGCGCCAGCAGCCAAGCCCCGACAGGGGGCGACGGCACAGATACGCAGTATTTT
.,TRBJ1-2,.,TRBV6-5,CASTTVPLGGYTF,TGTGCCAGCACTACAGTACCTTTGGGTGGCTACACCTTC
.,TRBJ2-7,.,TRBV4-1,CASSQPGISYEQYF,TGCGCCAGCAGCCAACCAGGTATCTCTTACGAGCAGTACTTC
.,TRBJ2-2,.,TRBV29-1,CSTWGRSTGELFF,TGCAGCACCTGGGGGAGGAGCACCGGGGAGCTGTTTTTT
.,TRBJ2-7,TRBD2,TRBV10-1,CASSESGLTSGGFYEQYF,TGCGCCAGCAGTGAGTCTGGATTGACTAGCGGGGGGTTCTACGAGCAGTACTTC
once,TRBJ1-1,.,TRBV7-9,CATDGDTEAFF,TGTGCCACAGACGGGGACACTGAAGCTTTCTTT
once,TRBJ2-5,.,TRBV11-3,CASSSGTFQETQYF,TGTGCCAGCAGCTCCGGGACTTTTCAAGAGACCCAGTACTTC
.,TRBJ1-2,.,TRBV20-1,CSARTVGGYTF,TGCAGTGCTCGGACTGTCGGTGGCTACACCTTC
.,TRBJ1-3,.,TRBV6-5,CASSLSSGNTIYF,TGTGCCAGCAGCCTTTCCTCTGGAAACACCATATATTTT
.,TRBJ1-2,.,TRBV28,CASEGPRTNYGYTF,TGTGCCAGCGAGGGTCCGAGGACCAACTATGGCTACACCTTC
.,TRBJ1-3,TRBD1,TRBV13,CASSFRDRVSNTIYF,TGTGCCAGCAGCTTCCGGGACAGGGTTTCTAACACCATATATTTT
.,TRBJ1-6,TRBD1,TRBV27,CASSRGTVENSPLHF,TGTGCCAGCAGCCGAGGGACAGTAGAAAATTCACCCCTCCACTTT
.,TRBJ1-2,TRBD1,TRBV5-4,CAGRRQGGYGYTF,TGTGCCGGACGCAGACAGGGGGGGTATGGCTACACCTTC
.,TRBJ2-7,.,TRBV7-9,CASSPSFLGSGNEQYF,TGTGCCAGCAGCCCCTCGTTTTTAGGGTCAGGGAACGAGCAGTACTTC
.,TRBJ1-2,TRBD1,TRBV18,CASSPGQGNYGYTF,TGTGCCAGCTCACCGGGACAGGGGAACTATGGCTACACCTTC
.,TRBJ1-4,TRBD1,TRBV7-8,CASSRTGLRANEKLFF,TGTGCCAGCAGCAGGACAGGGCTTAGGGCTAATGAAAAACTGTTTTTT
.,TRBJ1-6,.,TRBV13,CASSPLRVVNSPLHF,TGTGCCAGCAGCCCCCTCAGGGTCGTCAATTCACCCCTCCACTTT
.,TRBJ2-1,TRBD2,TRBV11-2,CASSAEAGGYNEQFF,TGTGCCAGCAGCGCCGAGGCGGGAGGCTACAATGAGCAGTTCTTC
.,TRBJ2-2,.,TRBV4-2,CASSQDIYGVDTGELFF,TGTGCCAGCAGCCAAGATATCTACGGGGTCGACACCGGGGAGCTGTTTTTT
once,TRBJ2-3,TRBD2,TRBV23-1,CASSQSSWLAVSTDTQYF,TGCGCCAGCAGTCAATCGAGCTGGCTAGCGGTAAGCACAGATACGCAGTATTTT
.,TRBJ1-3,TRBD1,TRBV4-3,CASSLDRGAGNTIYF,TGCGCCAGCAGCCTCGACAGGGGAGCAGGAAACACCATATATTTT
.,TRBJ1-4,TRBD1,TRBV9,CASSLRQGAVNEKLFF,TGTGCCAGCAGCCTCCGACAGGGGGCGGTGAATGAAAAACTGTTTTTT
.,TRBJ2-6,TRBD1,TRBV27,CASSSRFLLTGKFSGANVLTF,TGTGCCAGCAGTTCCCGTTTCCTGCTGACAGGGAAGTTTTCTGGGGCCAACGTCCTGACTTTC
.,TRBJ1-4,.,TRBV5-1,CASKQGSTNEKLFF,TGCGCCAGTAAGCAAGGGAGCACTAATGAAAAACTGTTTTTT
.,TRBJ1-5,TRBD1,TRBV6-5,CASSYTGANQPQHF,TGTGCCAGCAGTTACACAGGGGCCAATCAGCCCCAGCATTTT
.,TRBJ1-2,TRBD1,TRBV30,CAWSFFGQGADGYTF,TGTGCCTGGAGTTTCTTCGGACAGGGGGCGGATGGCTACACCTTC
.,TRBJ2-5,.,TRBV29-1,CSAVDSQETQYF,TGCAGCGCCGTGGACAGCCAAGAGACCCAGTACTTC
.,TRBJ1-2,TRBD1,TRBV3-1/TRBV3-2,CASSPGQVTLYGYTF,TGTGCCAGCAGTCCGGGACAGGTAACTCTCTATGGCTACACCTTC
.,TRBJ2-1,.,TRBV27,CASKTDRYNEQFF,TGTGCCAGCAAAACCGACAGGTACAATGAGCAGTTCTTC
.,TRBJ2-1,.,TRBV5-1,CASSLGTPGNEQFF,TGCGCCAGCAGTCTTGGGACTCCAGGCAATGAGCAGTTCTTC
.,TRBJ2-3,.,TRBV5-5,CASSTNREADTQYF,TGTGCCAGCAGCACCAACAGGGAAGCGGATACGCAGTATTTT
.,TRBJ1-5,.,TRBV27,CASSPLGVNNQPQHF,TGTGCCAGCAGTCCACTCGGGGTTAACAATCAGCCCCAGCATTTT
.,TRBJ2-3,.,TRBV19,CASSTWRADTQYF,TGTGCCAGTAGTACTTGGAGGGCAGATACGCAGTATTTT
few,TRBJ1-1,TRBD1,TRBV10-1,CASSARQGPEAFF,TGCGCCAGCAGTGCTCGACAGGGTCCTGAAGCTTTCTTT
once,TRBJ2-3,.,TRBV10-3,CATYDRPTDTQYF,TGTGCCACCTACGACAGGCCCACAGATACGCAGTATTTT
few,TRBJ1-1,.,TRBV30,CAWSLGTSNTEAFF,TGTGCCTGGAGTCTCGGGACATCGAACACTGAAGCTTTCTTT
.,TRBJ2-1,.,TRBV28,CASSFPLAGSQVAGADEQFF,TGTGCCAGCAGTTTCCCCCTCGCGGGGTCCCAAGTCGCGGGTGCAGATGAGCAGTTCTTC
.,TRBJ2-7,TRBD2,TRBV18,CASSSPFTGGDYEQYF,TGTGCCAGCTCATCACCCTTTACGGGAGGGGACTACGAGCAGTACTTC
.,TRBJ2-1,.,TRBV9,CASSPGVNEQFF,TGTGCCAGCAGCCCGGGGGTGAATGAGCAGTTCTTC
.,TRBJ2-2,.,TRBV7-8,CASSSQGILDTGELFF,TGTGCCAGCAGCTCACAGGGTATCTTGGACACCGGGGAGCTGTTTTTT
.,TRBJ2-7,TRBD2,TRBV7-9,CASSLNKGTSGSNEQYF,TGTGCCAGCAGCTTAAATAAGGGGACTAGCGGGAGCAACGAGCAGTACTTC